This T cell receptor (beta chain) was found in a study of cytomegalovirus exposure and HLA in healthy donors. The study, taken as a whole, reports: In vitro experiments confirmed that a few CMV-associated chains were specific for CMV antigens. For TCR beta chains, V- and J-gene trimming was later linked to a missense DCLRE1C variant. DRB1 showed the most TCR associations and HLA-C the fewest in a later analysis, as rates varied by HLA locus.

This CDR3 region has 17 residues. The germline gives CDR1 LGHNA, CDR2 YSLEER. Trimming cost V 0 bases and J 0 bases, with 15 bases left between them. The primer mix had 60 Vbeta and 13 Jbeta primers. Libraries were prepared by immunoSEQ multiplex PCR; TCRdb keeps only in-frame clonotypes and omits some of them. The data show 300,000 or so clones, 80% to 90% seen once. As regards this clone: The antigen is not known.

Sequencing was carried out using PBMCs. The chain uses TRBV4-3 and TRBJ2-7; D unresolved. The TCR sequence derives from a woman aged 40 to 50 in good health and CMV-seropositive. The DNA of the CDR3 is TGCGCCAGCAGCCAAGATCTTCCTGCGGTAAGCTCCTACGAGCAGTACTTC. Protein sequence: CASSQDLPAVSSYEQYF.